This TCR beta chain was retrieved from a study of control samples from healthy donors and cancer patients. Measured with immunoSEQ multiplex PCR; TCRdb has only the in-frame clones, and not every one. Of approximately 72,000 clones in the sample, 89% were seen once. The sequence was obtained from a man aged 45-65 years in good health. Sequencing input: blood.

This CDR3 is CASSVGGNNQPQHF. Written as DNA, the CDR3 is TGTGCCAGCAGTGTGGGGGGGAACAATCAGCCCCAGCATTTT. The chain is built from TRBV27 and TRBJ1-5, with D possibly matching TRBD1 (5 bases). CDR3 length: 14 residues. Germline assignment: CDR1 MNHEY and CDR2 SMNVEV (reference sequence). V lost 5 bases to trimming and J lost 3 bases, with 11 bases between them.